This T cell receptor (beta chain) is drawn from a study of spatial heterogeneity in lung cancer. General study results and limits: Resection saw ubiquitous expanded tumor TCRs appear in blood more than follow-up did.

TCRdb processed the 5' RACE reads anew with MiXCR; each CDR3 protein has one entry. The sample contains 75,000 or so distinct CDR3 sequences, approximately 8.1% of which appear only once. The sample's time point: sample taken at primary tumor resection. This CDR3 contains 16 residues. Germline-derived CDR1 and CDR2 are MNHNY and SVGAGI (reference sequence). Trimming at V came to 1 base and at J to 9 bases, leaving 8 bases not matched to a gene. This clonotype has a count of ten or more. Its antigen is not known. The sequence was obtained from a male donor with early-stage non-small cell lung cancer. The input for sequencing was PBMCs, taken at surgery. This rearrangement joins TRBV6-6 to TRBJ2-1, with 11 bases aligning to TRBD2. The DNA of the CDR3 is TGTGCCAGCAGTTACTATAGCGGGAGGGCCAGTATTGAGCAGTTCTTC. It translates to CASSYYSGRASIEQFF.